This TCR beta chain was sequenced for a study of CD8+CD57+ T cells in acquired aplastic anemia. Study context: CD4+ cell libraries from healthy donors averaged approximately 10 million reads.

The germline V and J ends were trimmed by 6 bases and 3 bases, with 9 bases remaining between them. The CDR3 is 12 residues long. Germline V gene lookup returns CDR1 SGHTA and CDR2 FQGNSA. TCR beta VDJ combinations and CDR3 sequences were profiled from genomic DNA. TCRdb independently ran MiXCR on the reads; one entry per CDR3 protein. This table holds just over 400,000 distinct CDR3 sequences, around 72% found once. The rearrangement uses TRBV7-2 and TRBJ2-7; maybe TRBD2 (5 bases). This receptor was taken from a human donor in good health, serving as a control. Sequenced material: sorted CD4+, CD8+, or CD8+CD57+ T cells (not recorded which) from PBMCs. Here the CDR3 DNA reads TGTGCCAGCAGGACCCGGGGCTACGAGCAGTACTTC. The encoded protein is CASRTRGYEQYF.